This record covers a single TCR beta chain. This clone was observed a single time. No antigen is known for it. Base qualities are not at hand, and no much larger clone is one base apart. Whole blood was collected in K2EDTA tubes by collaborating institutions according to the institutions' own protocols. For TCRbeta analysis, collaborator samples were shipped as frozen whole blood, as isolated PBMCs, or as DNA extracted from either sample type. The source of the sample is a study of blood T cell repertoires in COVID-19 (dated by TCRdb to the early 2020s). A note on the overall study: The collaborator samples originated in the United States, Italy and Spain and spanned the acute and convalescent phases of COVID-19. The prospective study material was composed of cDNA or gDNA derived from T cells, B-cell-depleted T cells, or PBMCs. The sample metadata nearly always contained a de-identified subject ID, COVID-19 status, age in years and sex. Where available, HLA class I and class II types were taken from metadata supplied by the sample provider and were not determined by assay-based typing. The samples were drawn from two sources: the first 160 participants of the ongoing ImmuneRACE study, and 950 to 1,500 subjects contributed by 6 global collaborators. The repertoires were made available in a free public database intended to serve as a resource for research on the immune response to SARS-CoV-2. Deeply sampled blood TCRbeta repertoires from subjects exposed to, actively infected with, or recovered from COVID-19 were included in the dataset.

TCRbeta CDR3 regions were amplified from genomic DNA by means of the immunoSEQ Assay, a bias-controlled multiplex PCR. From the authors' description of their analysis: Within the assay, amplification of reference gene primers was used to estimate how many nucleated cells each sample contained. To quantify the absolute abundance of each unique TCRbeta CDR3 rearrangement, sequence reads were collapsed and filtered. For each sample, productive Simpson clonality was calculated by taking the square root of Simpson's diversity index across productive rearrangements. Sourced from immuneACCESS, this table was stored by TCRdb with only in-frame sequences that have V and J called. A share of the clones is absent; for the studies checked, an unresolved V gene accounts for under half, and the remainder has no known explanation. V, J and clone size are those of that table, while D and trimming were read from the DNA. Counted in this sample were 250,000 to 350,000 clones; approximately 90% of them appeared once. The ten biggest clones cover roughly 2.3% of the sample.

The CDR3 has 14 amino acids, counting the end cysteine and phenylalanine. Only the CDR3 part of the read is kept: 42 bases, read in frame from the first base. CDR1 and CDR2 are drawn from the germline V gene (reference sequence): LNHNV, YYDKDF. V lost 0 bases and J lost 11 bases; the stretch between them is 16 bases long. Summary of the overall study and its limitations: How much clinical and demographic metadata was included differed by source and by participant, and the metadata was provided uncurated.

The sequenced sample was peripheral blood. This chain is built from TRBV15 and TRBJ1-2; the D gene remains uncertain. This TCR derives from a young man with active or convalescent COVID-19. The DNA is as follows: TGTGCCACCAGCAGAGATACCCCGGTTTATCGATACACCTTC. Its protein is CATSRDTPVYRYTF.